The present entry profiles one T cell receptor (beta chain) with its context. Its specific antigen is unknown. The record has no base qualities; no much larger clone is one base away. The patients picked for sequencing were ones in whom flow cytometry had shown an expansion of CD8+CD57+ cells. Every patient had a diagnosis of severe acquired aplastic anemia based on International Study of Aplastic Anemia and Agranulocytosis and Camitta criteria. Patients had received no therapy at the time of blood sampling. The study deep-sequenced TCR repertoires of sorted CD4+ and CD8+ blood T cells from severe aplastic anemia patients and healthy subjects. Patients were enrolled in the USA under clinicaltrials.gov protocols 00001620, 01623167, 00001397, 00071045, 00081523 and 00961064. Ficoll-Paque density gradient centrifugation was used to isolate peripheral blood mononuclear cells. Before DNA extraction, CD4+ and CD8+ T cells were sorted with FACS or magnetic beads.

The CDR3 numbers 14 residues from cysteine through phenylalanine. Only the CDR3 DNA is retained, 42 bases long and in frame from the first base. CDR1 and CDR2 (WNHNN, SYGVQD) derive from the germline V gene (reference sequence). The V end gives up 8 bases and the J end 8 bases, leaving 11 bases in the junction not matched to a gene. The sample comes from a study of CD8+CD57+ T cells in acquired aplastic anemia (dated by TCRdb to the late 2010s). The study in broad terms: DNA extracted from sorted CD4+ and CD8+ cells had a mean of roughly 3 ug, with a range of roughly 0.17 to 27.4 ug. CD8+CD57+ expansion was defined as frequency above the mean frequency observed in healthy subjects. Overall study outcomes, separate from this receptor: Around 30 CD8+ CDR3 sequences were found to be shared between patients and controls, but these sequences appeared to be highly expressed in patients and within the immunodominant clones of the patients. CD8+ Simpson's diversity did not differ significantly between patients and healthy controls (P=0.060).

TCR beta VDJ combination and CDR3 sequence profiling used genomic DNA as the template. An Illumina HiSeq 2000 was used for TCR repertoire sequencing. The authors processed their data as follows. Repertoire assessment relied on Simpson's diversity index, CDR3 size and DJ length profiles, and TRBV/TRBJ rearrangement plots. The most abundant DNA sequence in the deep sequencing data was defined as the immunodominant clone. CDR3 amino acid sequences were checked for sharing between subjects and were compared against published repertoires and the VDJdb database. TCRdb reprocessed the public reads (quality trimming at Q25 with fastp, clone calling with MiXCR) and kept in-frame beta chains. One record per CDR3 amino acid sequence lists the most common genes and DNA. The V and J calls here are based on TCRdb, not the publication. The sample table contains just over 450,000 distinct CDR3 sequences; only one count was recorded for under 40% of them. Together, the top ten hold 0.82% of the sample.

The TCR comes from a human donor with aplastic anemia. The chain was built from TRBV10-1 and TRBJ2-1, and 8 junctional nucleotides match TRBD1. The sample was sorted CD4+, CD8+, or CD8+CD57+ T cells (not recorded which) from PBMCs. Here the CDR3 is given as CASSGGKGNDEQFF. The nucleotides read TGCGCCAGCTCAGGGGGCAAAGGCAATGATGAGCAGTTCTTC.